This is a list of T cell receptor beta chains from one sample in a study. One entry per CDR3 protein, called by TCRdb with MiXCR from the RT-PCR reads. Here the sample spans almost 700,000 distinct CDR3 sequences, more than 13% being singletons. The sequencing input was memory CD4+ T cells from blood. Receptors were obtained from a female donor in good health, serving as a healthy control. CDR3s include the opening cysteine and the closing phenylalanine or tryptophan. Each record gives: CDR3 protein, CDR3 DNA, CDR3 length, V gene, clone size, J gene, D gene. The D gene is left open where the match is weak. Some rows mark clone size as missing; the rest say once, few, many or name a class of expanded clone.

cdr3_aa: CASSLKRPTNRDSAYF
cdr3_nt: TGTGCCAGCAGCTTAAAGCGCCCAACTAACCGGGACTCCGCGTACTTC
cdr3_length: 16
v_call: TRBV7-3
clone_size: NA
j_call: TRBJ2-7
d_call: NA

cdr3_aa: CSAQGMNTEAFF
cdr3_nt: TGCAGCGCTCAGGGAATGAACACTGAAGCTTTCTTT
cdr3_length: 12
v_call: TRBV20-1
clone_size: few
j_call: TRBJ1-1
d_call: NA

cdr3_aa: CSAPLGATNEKLFF
cdr3_nt: TGCAGTGCTCCCCTGGGGGCAACTAATGAAAAACTGTTTTTT
cdr3_length: 14
v_call: TRBV20-1
clone_size: few
j_call: TRBJ1-4
d_call: NA

cdr3_aa: CASSHRRTDRLSYEQYF
cdr3_nt: TGTGCCAGCAGCCACCGCAGAACCGACAGGCTCTCCTACGAGCAGTACTTC
cdr3_length: 17
v_call: TRBV7-8
clone_size: NA
j_call: TRBJ2-7
d_call: NA

cdr3_aa: CASSQDRALMPLFF
cdr3_nt: TGCGCCAGCAGCCAAGATCGGGCTCTGATGCCCTTGTTCTTC
cdr3_length: 14
v_call: TRBV4-3
clone_size: few
j_call: TRBJ2-1
d_call: NA

cdr3_aa: CASTPGQGASNTQYF
cdr3_nt: TGCGCCAGCACCCCGGGACAGGGGGCTTCAAATACGCAGTATTTT
cdr3_length: 15
v_call: TRBV5-1
clone_size: few
j_call: TRBJ2-3
d_call: TRBD1

cdr3_aa: CSAMGQGNTIYF
cdr3_nt: TGCAGTGCTATGGGACAAGGAAACACCATATATTTT
cdr3_length: 12
v_call: TRBV20-1
clone_size: many
j_call: TRBJ1-3
d_call: NA

cdr3_aa: CASSPGQGPGYTF
cdr3_nt: TGCGCCAGCAGCCCAGGACAGGGCCCCGGCTACACCTTC
cdr3_length: 13
v_call: TRBV5-1
clone_size: few
j_call: TRBJ1-2
d_call: TRBD1

cdr3_aa: CASRDLRTGTDTIYF
cdr3_nt: TGTGCCAGCAGAGACCTTCGGACAGGGACGGACACCATATATTTT
cdr3_length: 15
v_call: TRBV6-1
clone_size: NA
j_call: TRBJ1-3
d_call: TRBD1

cdr3_aa: CATSAASVEGQFF
cdr3_nt: TGTGCCACCAGTGCGGCTAGCGTGGAGGGGCAGTTCTTC
cdr3_length: 13
v_call: TRBV24-1
clone_size: few
j_call: TRBJ2-1
d_call: NA

cdr3_aa: CASSYRTGGRDTQYF
cdr3_nt: TGTGCCAGCAGTTACCGAACGGGAGGGCGCGATACGCAGTATTTT
cdr3_length: 15
v_call: TRBV6-6
clone_size: NA
j_call: TRBJ2-3
d_call: TRBD2

cdr3_aa: CASSLRDRGQGKLFF
cdr3_nt: TGCGCCAGCAGCTTGCGGGACAGGGGGCAGGGGAAACTGTTTTTT
cdr3_length: 15
v_call: TRBV5-1
clone_size: few
j_call: TRBJ1-4
d_call: TRBD1

cdr3_aa: CASSFGQSSGANVLTF
cdr3_nt: TGTGCCAGCAGCTTCGGACAGTCCTCTGGGGCCAACGTCCTGACTTTC
cdr3_length: 16
v_call: TRBV7-9
clone_size: few
j_call: TRBJ2-6
d_call: NA

cdr3_aa: CASTEGSSTDTQYF
cdr3_nt: TGTGCCAGCACCGAGGGTTCTAGCACAGATACGCAGTATTTT
cdr3_length: 14
v_call: TRBV7-8
clone_size: many
j_call: TRBJ2-3
d_call: NA

cdr3_aa: CASSYGLESQPQHF
cdr3_nt: TGTGCCAGCAGTTACGGCCTCGAGTCTCAGCCCCAGCATTTT
cdr3_length: 14
v_call: TRBV6-2/TRBV6-3
clone_size: many
j_call: TRBJ1-5
d_call: NA

cdr3_aa: CASSQRQGYNEKLFF
cdr3_nt: TGCGCCAGCAGCCAAAGACAGGGTTATAATGAAAAACTGTTTTTT
cdr3_length: 15
v_call: TRBV4-1
clone_size: few
j_call: TRBJ1-4
d_call: TRBD1

cdr3_aa: CASSPFGGSGTEAFF
cdr3_nt: TGTGCCAGCAGCCCCTTCGGGGGGTCGGGTACTGAAGCTTTCTTT
cdr3_length: 15
v_call: TRBV7-2
clone_size: NA
j_call: TRBJ1-1
d_call: NA

cdr3_aa: CASSVAGTSGYEQFF
cdr3_nt: TGTGCCAGCAGCGTAGCCGGGACTAGTGGCTACGAGCAGTTCTTC
cdr3_length: 15
v_call: TRBV9
clone_size: NA
j_call: TRBJ2-1
d_call: TRBD2

cdr3_aa: CASSQARVASGVNEQFF
cdr3_nt: TGTGCCAGCAGCCAAGCCCGGGTGGCTAGCGGGGTGAATGAGCAGTTCTTC
cdr3_length: 17
v_call: TRBV4-2
clone_size: few
j_call: TRBJ2-1
d_call: TRBD2

cdr3_aa: CASSGGTSGRTSNEQFF
cdr3_nt: TGTGCCAGCAGCGGGGGGACTAGCGGGAGGACCTCCAATGAGCAGTTCTTC
cdr3_length: 17
v_call: TRBV5-4
clone_size: NA
j_call: TRBJ2-1
d_call: TRBD2

cdr3_aa: CASSSSTGTTRGGYTF
cdr3_nt: TGTGCCAGCAGCTCATCGACAGGGACCACACGTGGTGGCTACACCTTC
cdr3_length: 16
v_call: TRBV7-2
clone_size: many
j_call: TRBJ1-2
d_call: TRBD1

cdr3_aa: CASSRGGINTGELFF
cdr3_nt: TGCGCCAGCAGCCGAGGGGGGATTAACACCGGGGAGCTGTTTTTT
cdr3_length: 15
v_call: TRBV4-3
clone_size: few
j_call: TRBJ2-2
d_call: NA

cdr3_aa: CASSGLRGREFF
cdr3_nt: TGTGCCAGCAGTGGCTTGCGGGGTCGTGAGTTCTTC
cdr3_length: 12
v_call: TRBV6-1
clone_size: NA
j_call: TRBJ2-1
d_call: NA

cdr3_aa: CASSLDRGRGSPLHF
cdr3_nt: TGTGCCAGCAGCCTGGACAGGGGGCGAGGATCACCCCTCCACTTT
cdr3_length: 15
v_call: TRBV12-3/TRBV12-4
clone_size: few
j_call: TRBJ1-6
d_call: TRBD1

cdr3_aa: CASSPGHLGLAGGPLSDTQYF
cdr3_nt: TGCGCCAGCAGCCCGGGACACCTGGGACTAGCGGGAGGGCCGTTATCAGATACGCAGTATTTT
cdr3_length: 21
v_call: TRBV5-1
clone_size: many
j_call: TRBJ2-3
d_call: TRBD2

cdr3_aa: CASSLAGSMNTEAFF
cdr3_nt: TGTGCCAGCAGTTTAGCTGGGAGCATGAACACTGAAGCTTTCTTT
cdr3_length: 15
v_call: TRBV12-3/TRBV12-4
clone_size: NA
j_call: TRBJ1-1
d_call: NA

cdr3_aa: CSAENQDRFGPYGYTF
cdr3_nt: TGCAGTGCTGAAAACCAAGACAGGTTTGGCCCTTATGGCTACACCTTC
cdr3_length: 16
v_call: TRBV20-1
clone_size: NA
j_call: TRBJ1-2
d_call: NA

cdr3_aa: CASSSSSSYNQPQHF
cdr3_nt: TGTGCCAGCAGCTCCAGTTCAAGTTACAATCAGCCCCAGCATTTT
cdr3_length: 15
v_call: TRBV7-9
clone_size: few
j_call: TRBJ1-5
d_call: NA

cdr3_aa: CASSLGHGEGGSYNEQFF
cdr3_nt: TGTGCCAGCAGCCTGGGACATGGAGAAGGAGGGTCCTACAATGAGCAGTTCTTC
cdr3_length: 18
v_call: TRBV4-2
clone_size: few
j_call: TRBJ2-1
d_call: NA

cdr3_aa: CAISELQGHIMNTEAFF
cdr3_nt: TGTGCCATCAGTGAGTTGCAGGGACATATAATGAACACTGAAGCTTTCTTT
cdr3_length: 17
v_call: TRBV10-3
clone_size: few
j_call: TRBJ1-1
d_call: NA

cdr3_aa: CASSLGLAWNEQFF
cdr3_nt: TGTGCCAGCAGCTTAGGGCTAGCCTGGAATGAGCAGTTCTTC
cdr3_length: 14
v_call: TRBV7-2
clone_size: many
j_call: TRBJ2-1
d_call: NA

cdr3_aa: CASSGTSRVGTGELFF
cdr3_nt: TGTGCTAGCAGCGGGACTAGCCGCGTCGGAACCGGGGAGCTGTTTTTT
cdr3_length: 16
v_call: TRBV7-7
clone_size: few
j_call: TRBJ2-2
d_call: TRBD2

cdr3_aa: CASSLSQGAFRGKNIQYF
cdr3_nt: TGTGCCAGCAGTTTATCGCAGGGGGCGTTTCGTGGCAAAAACATTCAGTACTTC
cdr3_length: 18
v_call: TRBV28
clone_size: NA
j_call: TRBJ2-4
d_call: TRBD1

cdr3_aa: CASTVSQGQPQHF
cdr3_nt: TGTGCCAGCACCGTCAGTCAGGGTCAGCCCCAGCATTTT
cdr3_length: 13
v_call: TRBV6-2/TRBV6-3
clone_size: few
j_call: TRBJ1-5
d_call: NA

cdr3_aa: CASRVRDPRTSGRAKRSYEQYF
cdr3_nt: TGTGCCAGCAGAGTCAGGGACCCCCGGACTAGCGGGAGGGCCAAAAGAAGCTACGAGCAGTACTTC
cdr3_length: 22
v_call: TRBV6-9
clone_size: NA
j_call: TRBJ2-7
d_call: TRBD2

cdr3_aa: CSASSPRTGELFF
cdr3_nt: TGCAGTGCTAGTTCTCCCAGAACCGGGGAGCTGTTTTTT
cdr3_length: 13
v_call: TRBV20-1
clone_size: few
j_call: TRBJ2-2
d_call: NA

cdr3_aa: CASSQGRAYGYTF
cdr3_nt: TGTGCCAGCAGCCAAGGGAGGGCCTATGGCTACACCTTC
cdr3_length: 13
v_call: TRBV3-1
clone_size: many
j_call: TRBJ1-2
d_call: NA

cdr3_aa: CATSRDPTAYYEQYF
cdr3_nt: TGTGCCACCAGCAGAGACCCGACAGCCTACTACGAGCAGTACTTC
cdr3_length: 15
v_call: TRBV15
clone_size: few
j_call: TRBJ2-7
d_call: NA

cdr3_aa: CASSEGTDDYGYTF
cdr3_nt: TGTGCCAGCAGTGAAGGGACAGACGACTATGGCTACACCTTC
cdr3_length: 14
v_call: TRBV6-1
clone_size: few
j_call: TRBJ1-2
d_call: NA

cdr3_aa: CASSSQGAGETQYF
cdr3_nt: TGTGCCAGCAGCTCTCAGGGGGCGGGAGAGACCCAGTACTTC
cdr3_length: 14
v_call: TRBV7-3
clone_size: many
j_call: TRBJ2-5
d_call: TRBD1

cdr3_aa: CASSTNVGTEAFF
cdr3_nt: TGTGCCAGCAGCACTAACGTGGGGACTGAAGCTTTCTTT
cdr3_length: 13
v_call: TRBV7-2
clone_size: NA
j_call: TRBJ1-1
d_call: NA

cdr3_aa: CASSFQGRGYGYTF
cdr3_nt: TGTGCCAGCAGTTTCCAGGGAAGGGGGTATGGCTACACCTTC
cdr3_length: 14
v_call: TRBV28
clone_size: NA
j_call: TRBJ1-2
d_call: NA

cdr3_aa: CATSGSAAGELFF
cdr3_nt: TGTGCCACCAGTGGTTCGGCGGCTGGGGAGCTGTTTTTT
cdr3_length: 13
v_call: TRBV24-1
clone_size: few
j_call: TRBJ2-2
d_call: NA

cdr3_aa: CATSRPLTGRTTEAFF
cdr3_nt: TGTGCCACCAGCAGACCTTTGACAGGGCGGACCACTGAAGCTTTCTTT
cdr3_length: 16
v_call: TRBV15
clone_size: NA
j_call: TRBJ1-1
d_call: TRBD1

cdr3_aa: CATRLADDNEQFF
cdr3_nt: TGTGCCACCCGACTAGCGGATGACAATGAGCAGTTCTTC
cdr3_length: 13
v_call: TRBV10-3
clone_size: many
j_call: TRBJ2-1
d_call: TRBD2

cdr3_aa: CASNREAGELFF
cdr3_nt: TGTGCCAGTAACCGGGAGGCCGGGGAGCTGTTTTTT
cdr3_length: 12
v_call: TRBV7-9
clone_size: NA
j_call: TRBJ2-2
d_call: TRBD2

cdr3_aa: CASSQQTGGETQYF
cdr3_nt: TGCGCCAGCAGCCAGCAGACAGGGGGGGAGACCCAGTACTTC
cdr3_length: 14
v_call: TRBV4-1
clone_size: few
j_call: TRBJ2-5
d_call: TRBD1

cdr3_aa: CASSPAGTDSYEQYF
cdr3_nt: TGTGCCAGCTCACCGGCCGGGACAGACTCCTACGAGCAGTACTTC
cdr3_length: 15
v_call: TRBV18
clone_size: NA
j_call: TRBJ2-7
d_call: TRBD1

cdr3_aa: CASSAPGESYNEQFF
cdr3_nt: TGTGCCAGCAGCGCGCCGGGGGAGTCCTACAATGAGCAGTTCTTC
cdr3_length: 15
v_call: TRBV4-2
clone_size: NA
j_call: TRBJ2-1
d_call: NA

cdr3_aa: CASSARGDWGSTIYF
cdr3_nt: TGTGCCAGCAGCGCTCGAGGAGACTGGGGTAGCACCATATATTTT
cdr3_length: 15
v_call: TRBV9
clone_size: few
j_call: TRBJ1-3
d_call: NA

cdr3_aa: CASSLGISSGPYNEQFF
cdr3_nt: TGCGCCAGCAGCTTGGGAATATCGAGCGGGCCCTACAATGAGCAGTTCTTC
cdr3_length: 17
v_call: TRBV5-1
clone_size: NA
j_call: TRBJ2-1
d_call: NA

cdr3_aa: CSVEQVGETQYF
cdr3_nt: TGCAGTGTTGAACAGGTTGGGGAGACCCAGTACTTC
cdr3_length: 12
v_call: TRBV20-1
clone_size: NA
j_call: TRBJ2-5
d_call: NA

cdr3_aa: CASSLRRGLDTQYF
cdr3_nt: TGTGCCAGCAGCCTACGCCGGGGCCTAGATACGCAGTATTTT
cdr3_length: 14
v_call: TRBV3-1
clone_size: few
j_call: TRBJ2-3
d_call: NA